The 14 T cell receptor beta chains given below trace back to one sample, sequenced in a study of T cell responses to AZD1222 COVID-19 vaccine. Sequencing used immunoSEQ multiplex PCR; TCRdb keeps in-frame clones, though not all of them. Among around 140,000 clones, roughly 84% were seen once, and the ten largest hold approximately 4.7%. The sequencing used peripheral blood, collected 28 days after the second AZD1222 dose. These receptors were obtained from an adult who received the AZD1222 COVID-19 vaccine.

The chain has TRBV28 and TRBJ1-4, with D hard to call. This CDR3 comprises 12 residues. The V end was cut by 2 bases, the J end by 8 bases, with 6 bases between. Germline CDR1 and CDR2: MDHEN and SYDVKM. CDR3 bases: TGTGCCAGCAGTTTAGGTGGGGAAAAACTGTTTTTT. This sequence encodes CASSLGGEKLFF.

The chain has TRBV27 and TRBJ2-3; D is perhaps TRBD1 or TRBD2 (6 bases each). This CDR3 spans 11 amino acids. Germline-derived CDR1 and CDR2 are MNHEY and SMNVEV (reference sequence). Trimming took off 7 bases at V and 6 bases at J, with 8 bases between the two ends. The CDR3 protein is CASKGGDTQYF. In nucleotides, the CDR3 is TGTGCCAGCAAAGGGGGGGATACGCAGTATTTT.

CDR3 sequence reads: CASSQGDTRNTIYF. The DNA of the CDR3 is TGCGCCAGCAGCCAAGGTGATACGCGAAACACCATATATTTT. This chain links TRBV4-1 with TRBJ1-3; D not resolved. The CDR3 is 14 amino acids. Trimming removed 1 base from V and 5 bases from J, with 9 bases in between. CDR1 is MGHRA, CDR2 YSYEKL, per germline.

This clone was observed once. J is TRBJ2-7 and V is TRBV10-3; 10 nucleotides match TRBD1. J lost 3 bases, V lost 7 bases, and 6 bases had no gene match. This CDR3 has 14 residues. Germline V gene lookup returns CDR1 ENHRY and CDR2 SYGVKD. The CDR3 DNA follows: TGTGCCATCACGCCGGGACAGGGGAACTACGAGCAGTACTTC. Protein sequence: CAITPGQGNYEQYF.

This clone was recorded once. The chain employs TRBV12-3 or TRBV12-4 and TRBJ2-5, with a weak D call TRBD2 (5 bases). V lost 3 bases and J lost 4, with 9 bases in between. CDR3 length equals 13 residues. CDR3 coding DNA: TGTGCCAGCAGTTTCGAAGCGGCAGAGACCCAGTACTTC. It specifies CASSFEAAETQYF.

CDR3 region: CASSQERAGYGYTF. CDR3 sequence (DNA): TGCGCCAGCAGCCAAGAGAGGGCTGGCTATGGCTACACCTTC. This chain links TRBV4-1 with TRBJ1-2; D remains unclear. Per the germline V gene, CDR1 is MGHRA and CDR2 is YSYEKL. CDR3 length equals 14 residues. Trimming took 0 bases from V and 4 from J, leaving 9 bases between them.

The CDR3 loop is CASSRGAYQETQYF. CDR3 bases: TGTGCCAGTAGTAGGGGGGCCTACCAAGAGACCCAGTACTTC. The rearrangement uses TRBV19 and TRBJ2-5; D is tentatively TRBD1 or TRBD2 (6 bases each). Germline CDR1 reads LNHDA; CDR2 reads SQIVND (reference sequence). V was pared by 4 bases and J by 0 bases, with 9 bases between. The CDR3 contains 14 residues. Full variable domain (outside the CDR3, taken from reference TRBV19 and TRBJ2-5): DGGITQSPKYLFRKEGQNVTLSCEQNLNHDAMYWYRQDPGQGLRLIYYSQIVNDFQKGDIAEGYSVSREKKESFPLTVTSAQKNPTAFYLCASSRGAYQETQYFGPGTRLLVL.

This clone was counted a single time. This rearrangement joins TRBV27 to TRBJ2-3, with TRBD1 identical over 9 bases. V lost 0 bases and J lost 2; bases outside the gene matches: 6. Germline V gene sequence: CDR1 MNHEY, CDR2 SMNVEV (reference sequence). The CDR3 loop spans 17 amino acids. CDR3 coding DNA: TGTGCCAGCAGTTTATCGAGAGACAGGGGGTTCACAGATACGCAGTATTTT. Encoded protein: CASSLSRDRGFTDTQYF.

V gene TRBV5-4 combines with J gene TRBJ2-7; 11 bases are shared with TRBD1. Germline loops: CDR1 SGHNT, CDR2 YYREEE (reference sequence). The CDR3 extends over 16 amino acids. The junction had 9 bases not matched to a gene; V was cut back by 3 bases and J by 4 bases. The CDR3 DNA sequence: TGTGCCAGCAGCTATGGGGCCGGGACAGGGGGATACGAGCAGTACTTC. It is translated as CASSYGAGTGGYEQYF.

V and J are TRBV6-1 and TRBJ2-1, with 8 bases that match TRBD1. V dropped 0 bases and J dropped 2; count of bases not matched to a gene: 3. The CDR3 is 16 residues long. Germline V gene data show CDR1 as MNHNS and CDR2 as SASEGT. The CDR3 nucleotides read TGTGCCAGCAGTGAAGCCTGGGGACAGGCCTACAATGAGCAGTTCTTC. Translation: CASSEAWGQAYNEQFF.

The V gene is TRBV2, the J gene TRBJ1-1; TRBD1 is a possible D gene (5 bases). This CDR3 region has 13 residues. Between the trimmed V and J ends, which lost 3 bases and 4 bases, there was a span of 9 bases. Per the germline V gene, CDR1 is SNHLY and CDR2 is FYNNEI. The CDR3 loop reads CASSDDSGTEAFF. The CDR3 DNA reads TGTGCCAGCAGTGACGACAGCGGCACTGAAGCTTTCTTT.

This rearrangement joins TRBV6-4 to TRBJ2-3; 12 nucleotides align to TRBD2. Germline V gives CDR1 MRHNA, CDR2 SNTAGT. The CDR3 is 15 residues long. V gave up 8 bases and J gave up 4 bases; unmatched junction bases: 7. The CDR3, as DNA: TGTGCCAGCCGACTAGCGGGAGCGGCGGCAGATACGCAGTATTTT. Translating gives CASRLAGAAADTQYF.

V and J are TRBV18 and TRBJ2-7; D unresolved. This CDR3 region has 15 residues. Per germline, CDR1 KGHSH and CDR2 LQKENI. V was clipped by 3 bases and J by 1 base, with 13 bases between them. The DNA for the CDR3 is TGTGCCAGCTCACCCCCGGGCAGGCCATCCTACGAGCAGTACTTC. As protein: CASSPPGRPSYEQYF.

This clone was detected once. The CDR3 DNA reads as TGTGCCAGTATCGCCCCTAACCCCCGACGCGGGACAGGGGGTACCGAAGATCAGCCCCAGCATTTT. This codes for CASIAPNPRRGTGGTEDQPQHF. This chain uses TRBV19 with TRBJ1-5; TRBD1 matches 11 bases. The CDR3 runs to 22 residues. The germline V gene encodes CDR1 LNHDA and CDR2 SQIVND (reference sequence). V shed 7 bases and J 5 bases; nucleotides not matched to a gene: 28.